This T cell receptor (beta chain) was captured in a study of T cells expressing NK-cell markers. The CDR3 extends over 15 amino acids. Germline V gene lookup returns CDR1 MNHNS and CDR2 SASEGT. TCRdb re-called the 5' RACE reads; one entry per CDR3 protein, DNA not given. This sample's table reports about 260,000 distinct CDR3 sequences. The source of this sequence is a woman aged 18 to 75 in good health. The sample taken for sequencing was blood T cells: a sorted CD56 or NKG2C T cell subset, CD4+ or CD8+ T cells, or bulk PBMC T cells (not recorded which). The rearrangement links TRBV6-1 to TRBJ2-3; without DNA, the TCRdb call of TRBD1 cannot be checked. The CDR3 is CASRRGQGTTDTQYF.